A selection of T cell receptor beta chains follows, all from one sample in a study of blood T cell repertoires in COVID-19. Using immunoSEQ multiplex PCR, the repertoire was profiled, and TCRdb retains in-frame clones only, with some absent. The sample includes 250,000 to 300,000 clones, 86% of them seen just once. The sample was peripheral blood. The receptors originated from a woman aged 25 to 39 with COVID-19, enrolled during active disease. CDR3s include the opening cysteine and the closing phenylalanine or tryptophan. D genes are given only for firm matches. For some rows the clone size is stated as once, few or many, or as a class when expanded; others skip it.

TGTGCCACCAGTGATCAAGAAGGGGCCCAACCCACAGATACGCAGTATTTT,CATSDQEGAQPTDTQYF,NA,TRBV24-1,TRBJ2-3,NA
TGCAGCGTCGAAATCCAGGGGGCTAGCACAGATACGCAGTATTTT,CSVEIQGASTDTQYF,TRBD1,TRBV29-1,TRBJ2-3,once
TGTGCCAGCAGTTTTCTCGCGAACACCGGGGAGCTGTTTTTT,CASSFLANTGELFF,NA,TRBV27,TRBJ2-2,NA
TGTGCCTGGAGCTGGACAAGGGCGAATGGCTACACCTTC,CAWSWTRANGYTF,NA,TRBV30,TRBJ1-2,NA
TGTGCCACCGGTCGGGCAGACTATAGCAATCAGCCCCAGCATTTT,CATGRADYSNQPQHF,NA,TRBV2,TRBJ1-5,NA
TGCGCCAGCAGCCGCGAGATGGGAGCCGGGAGCAATCAGCCCCAGCATTTT,CASSREMGAGSNQPQHF,NA,TRBV4-1,TRBJ1-5,NA
TGTGCCAGCAGCTTTTGGGCAGGGGCTGACGAGCAGTACTTC,CASSFWAGADEQYF,NA,TRBV5-6,TRBJ2-7,NA
TGTGCCACCAGTGACCGGACAGGGTACTACCAAGAGACCCAGTACTTC,CATSDRTGYYQETQYF,TRBD1,TRBV24-1,TRBJ2-5,NA
TGTGCCAGCAGTTTGTCTCACAGGCCTCAAGAGACCCAGTACTTC,CASSLSHRPQETQYF,NA,TRBV28,TRBJ2-5,NA
TGCGCCAGCAGCTCCTTGGGCACGAATTCACCCCTCCACTTT,CASSSLGTNSPLHF,NA,TRBV5-1,TRBJ1-6,NA
TGCGCCAGCAGTTGGGGACAGGCTGAGCAGTTCTTC,CASSWGQAEQFF,TRBD1,TRBV10-2,TRBJ2-1,NA
TGTGCCAGCAGCGTAGTGGCGGGGGGGATAAATGAGCAGTTCTTC,CASSVVAGGINEQFF,TRBD2,TRBV9,TRBJ2-1,NA
TGTGCCAGCAGTTTATACACAGTTGGCAATCAGCCCCAGCATTTT,CASSLYTVGNQPQHF,NA,TRBV28,TRBJ1-5,NA
TGTGCCAGCAGCCGTCGTAGGCGGGGTGAGCAGTTCTTC,CASSRRRRGEQFF,NA,TRBV3-1/TRBV3-2,TRBJ2-1,NA
TGTGCCAGTAGCCGGGACAGAGGCTACGAGCAGTACTTC,CASSRDRGYEQYF,TRBD1,TRBV19,TRBJ2-7,NA
TGTGCCAGCAGCCAAGGGTTCCTTAAGGCAGGGGATCAAGAGACCCAGTACTTC,CASSQGFLKAGDQETQYF,NA,TRBV3-1/TRBV3-2,TRBJ2-5,NA
TGTGCCAGCAGCTTGGATCAGGGGGCTCGTGGCTACACCTTC,CASSLDQGARGYTF,TRBD1,TRBV5-5,TRBJ1-2,few
TGTGCCAGTACCCAACCTTGGGGCGCCCCCGGGGAGCTGTTTTTT,CASTQPWGAPGELFF,NA,TRBV19,TRBJ2-2,NA
TGTGCCAGCACCCAAGAAGCTGTTCATCCCCCCCAGCATTTT,CASTQEAVHPPQHF,NA,TRBV2,TRBJ1-5,NA
TGTGCCAGCTCCGGGATTACTCGAGATACGCAGTATTTT,CASSGITRDTQYF,NA,TRBV5-6,TRBJ2-3,NA
TGTGCTAGTGGGCCCTTTCAGAGGGATGAGCAGTTCTTC,CASGPFQRDEQFF,NA,TRBV12-5,TRBJ2-1,many
TGTGCCAGCAGGAAGACGGGCCTCCTAAGGGGGTCTGAAGCTTTCTTT,CASRKTGLLRGSEAFF,NA,TRBV9,TRBJ1-1,NA
TGTGCCATCAGTGGAGCGGAACAGTTCAATGAGCAGTTCTTC,CAISGAEQFNEQFF,NA,TRBV10-3,TRBJ2-1,NA
TGTGCCAGCAGAACTACAGGGGGCGGTGGCACTGAAGCTTTCTTT,CASRTTGGGGTEAFF,TRBD1,TRBV6-5,TRBJ1-1,NA
TGTGCCAGCAGCGACCACAGACTAGCGGGGTCCGAGCAGTACTTC,CASSDHRLAGSEQYF,TRBD2,TRBV25-1,TRBJ2-7,NA
TGTGCCAGCAGCTTACGGCCAGGGTGGGAGCCCCAGCATTTT,CASSLRPGWEPQHF,NA,TRBV7-8,TRBJ1-5,NA
TGTGCCAGCAGCTCTGCTGGAGGGAATTACGAGCAGTACTTC,CASSSAGGNYEQYF,NA,TRBV5-4,TRBJ2-7,NA
TGTGCCAGCAGCTTAGGCGGGGGATACGAGCAGTACTTC,CASSLGGGYEQYF,TRBD2,TRBV7-9,TRBJ2-7,NA
TGTGCCAGCAGTTTAGGCGGAGAAGTTTCACCCCTCCACTTT,CASSLGGEVSPLHF,NA,TRBV27,TRBJ1-6,NA
TGTGCCAGTAGTTTGGGGCAGGGAAACACCGGGGAGCTGTTTTTT,CASSLGQGNTGELFF,NA,TRBV19,TRBJ2-2,NA
TGCGCCAGCAGCCATACTAGCGGGGGTCCCTACGAGCAGTACTTC,CASSHTSGGPYEQYF,TRBD2,TRBV5-1,TRBJ2-7,NA
TGTGCCAGCAGACTCCATCAGGGGGTGCAGGGAGAAGCTTTCTTT,CASRLHQGVQGEAFF,TRBD1,TRBV2,TRBJ1-1,NA
TGTGCCAGCAGTTACATAGGACAGGGGGAAGGAAAACTGTTTTTT,CASSYIGQGEGKLFF,TRBD1,TRBV6-6,TRBJ1-4,NA
TGTGCCAGCAGTGACGAGGTAAACACTGAAGCTTTCTTT,CASSDEVNTEAFF,NA,TRBV2,TRBJ1-1,NA
TGTGCCAGCAGTTCCCAGAGGTGGTGGTCCTACAATGAGCAGTTCTTC,CASSSQRWWSYNEQFF,NA,TRBV28,TRBJ2-1,NA
TGTGCCAGCAGTTACTCGAGGGGGTCTGGAAACACCATATATTTT,CASSYSRGSGNTIYF,NA,TRBV6-5,TRBJ1-3,NA
TGTGCCAGTAGGTACAGGGCGGCTAATGAAAAACTGTTTTTT,CASRYRAANEKLFF,NA,TRBV19,TRBJ1-4,once
TGTGCCAGTAGTATAGGAGAGAGCCATGAGCAGTTCTTC,CASSIGESHEQFF,NA,TRBV19,TRBJ2-1,NA
TGTGCCAGCAGGGGGCGAACCCAAGAGACCCAGTACTTC,CASRGRTQETQYF,NA,TRBV7-2,TRBJ2-5,NA
TGCGCCAGCAGCTTGGAGGGGGGCAATCAGCCCCAGCATTTT,CASSLEGGNQPQHF,NA,TRBV5-1,TRBJ1-5,NA
TGTGCCACCGGACTAGCGGGGGGGCAAGGGACCCAGTACTTC,CATGLAGGQGTQYF,TRBD2,TRBV15,TRBJ2-5,NA
TGCGCCAGCAGCTTGCAGGGACAGGGACTTTTTGCCGGGGAGCTGTTTTTT,CASSLQGQGLFAGELFF,TRBD1,TRBV5-1,TRBJ2-2,NA
TGTGCCAGCAGCCAAGCAGGGGCCGAAAAACTGTTTTTT,CASSQAGAEKLFF,NA,TRBV3-1/TRBV3-2,TRBJ1-4,NA
TGTGCCAGCAGCTTAGGCGGGGTGGGGTACAATGAGCAGTTCTTC,CASSLGGVGYNEQFF,NA,TRBV7-9,TRBJ2-1,NA
TGTGCCAGCAGTTTAATAATCCCCACAGTGGATTCACCCCTCCACTTT,CASSLIIPTVDSPLHF,NA,TRBV27,TRBJ1-6,NA
TGTGCCAGACCCGCCAGGGCGTATGGCTACACCTTC,CARPARAYGYTF,NA,TRBV5-3,TRBJ1-2,NA
TGCGCCAGCAGCTCCGGGACAGGCTTGAACTATGGCTACACCTTC,CASSSGTGLNYGYTF,TRBD1,TRBV4-1,TRBJ1-2,NA
TGTGCCAGCAGCTTACGGGGAAGTAAAACTTTCTTT,CASSLRGSKTFF,NA,TRBV11-3,TRBJ1-1,NA